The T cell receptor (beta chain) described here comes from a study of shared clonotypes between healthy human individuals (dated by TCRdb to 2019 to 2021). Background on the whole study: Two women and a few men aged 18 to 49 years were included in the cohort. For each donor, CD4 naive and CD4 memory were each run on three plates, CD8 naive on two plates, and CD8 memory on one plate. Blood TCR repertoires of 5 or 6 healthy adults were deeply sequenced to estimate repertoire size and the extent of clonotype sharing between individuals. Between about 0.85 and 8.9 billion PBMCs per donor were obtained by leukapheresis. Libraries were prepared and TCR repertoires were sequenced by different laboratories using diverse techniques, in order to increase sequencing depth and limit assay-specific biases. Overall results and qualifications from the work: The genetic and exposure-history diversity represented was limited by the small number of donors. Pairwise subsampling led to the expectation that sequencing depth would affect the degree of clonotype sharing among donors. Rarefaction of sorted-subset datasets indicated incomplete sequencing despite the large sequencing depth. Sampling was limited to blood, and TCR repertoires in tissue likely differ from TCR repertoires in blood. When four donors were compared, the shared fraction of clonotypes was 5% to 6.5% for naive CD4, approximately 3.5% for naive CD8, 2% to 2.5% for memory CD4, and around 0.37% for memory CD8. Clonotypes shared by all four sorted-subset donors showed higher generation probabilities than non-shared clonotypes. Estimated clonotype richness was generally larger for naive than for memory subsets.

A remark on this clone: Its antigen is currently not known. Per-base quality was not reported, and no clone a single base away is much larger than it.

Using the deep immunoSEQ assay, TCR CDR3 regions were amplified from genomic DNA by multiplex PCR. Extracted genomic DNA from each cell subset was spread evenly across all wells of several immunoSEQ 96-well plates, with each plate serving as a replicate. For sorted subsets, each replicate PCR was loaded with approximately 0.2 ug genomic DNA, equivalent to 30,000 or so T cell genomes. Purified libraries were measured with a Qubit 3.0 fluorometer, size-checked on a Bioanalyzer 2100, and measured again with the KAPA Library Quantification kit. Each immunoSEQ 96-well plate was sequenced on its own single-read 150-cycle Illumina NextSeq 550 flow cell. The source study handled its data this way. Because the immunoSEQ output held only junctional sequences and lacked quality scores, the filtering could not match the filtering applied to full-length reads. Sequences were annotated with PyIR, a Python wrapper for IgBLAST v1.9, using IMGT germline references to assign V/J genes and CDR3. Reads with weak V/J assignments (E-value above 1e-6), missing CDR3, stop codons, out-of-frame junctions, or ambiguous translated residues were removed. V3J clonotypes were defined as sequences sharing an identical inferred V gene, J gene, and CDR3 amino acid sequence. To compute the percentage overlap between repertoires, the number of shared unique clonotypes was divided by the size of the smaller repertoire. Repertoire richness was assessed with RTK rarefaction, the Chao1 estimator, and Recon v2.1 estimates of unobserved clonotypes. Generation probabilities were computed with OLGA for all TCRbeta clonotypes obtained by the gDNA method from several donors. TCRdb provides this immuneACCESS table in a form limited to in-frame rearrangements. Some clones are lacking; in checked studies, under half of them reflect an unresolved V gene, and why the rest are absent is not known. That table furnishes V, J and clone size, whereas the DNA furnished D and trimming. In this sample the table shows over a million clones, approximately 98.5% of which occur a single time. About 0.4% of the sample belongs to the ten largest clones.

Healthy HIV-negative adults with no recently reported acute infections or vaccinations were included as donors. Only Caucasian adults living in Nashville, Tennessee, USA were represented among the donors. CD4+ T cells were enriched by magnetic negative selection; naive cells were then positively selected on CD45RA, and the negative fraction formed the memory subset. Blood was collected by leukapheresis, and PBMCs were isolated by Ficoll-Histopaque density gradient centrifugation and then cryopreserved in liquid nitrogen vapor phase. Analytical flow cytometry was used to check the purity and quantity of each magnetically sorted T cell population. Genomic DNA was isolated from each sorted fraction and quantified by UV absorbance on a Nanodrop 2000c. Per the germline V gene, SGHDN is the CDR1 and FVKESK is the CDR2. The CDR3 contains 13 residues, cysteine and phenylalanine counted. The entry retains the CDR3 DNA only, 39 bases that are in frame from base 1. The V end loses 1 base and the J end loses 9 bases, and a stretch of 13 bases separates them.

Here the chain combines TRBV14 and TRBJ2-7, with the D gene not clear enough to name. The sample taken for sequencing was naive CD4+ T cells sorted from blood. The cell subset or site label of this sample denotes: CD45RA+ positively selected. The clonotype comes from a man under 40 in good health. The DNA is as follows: TGTGCCAGCAGCCAAGTCAGTGTTCTGGGGCAGTACTTC. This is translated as CASSQVSVLGQYF.